Detailed here is one T cell receptor (beta chain). This specimen comes from a study of blood T cell repertoires in COVID-19. Overall study: Nucleic acid was either cDNA or gDNA, and it came from T cells, B-cell-depleted T cells, or PBMCs.

Sequenced by immunoSEQ multiplex PCR; TCRdb stores in-frame clones only, minus some. The sample holds roughly 260,000 clones, around 93% seen once. Trimming removed 4 bases at V and 1 base at J, with 14 bases between. The CDR3 is 16 amino acids. The gene calls are TRBV5-3 and TRBJ1-4; weak D call: TRBD1 (5 bases). TRBV5-3 is labeled an ORF, and its function is uncertain. Sequencing was performed on PBMCs or T cells enriched from blood (not recorded which). The receptor was isolated from a human donor in a cohort exposed to, infected with or recovered from COVID-19 (not recorded which). The donor label of this sample is uncertain. The CDR3 sequence is CARSGRGPLTNEKLFF. The CDR3 region has the DNA TGTGCCAGAAGCGGGAGGGGACCTCTAACTAATGAAAAACTGTTTTTT.